What follows are 9 T cell receptor beta chains derived from one specimen sequenced in a study of blood T cells in healthy people across ages. Primers used in a second PCR of roughly 7 to 11 cycles were a sample-barcoded 5' primer and a J-beta primer mix. MiXCR, applied by TCRdb to the 5' RACE reads, yields one record per CDR3 protein. Of 1.8 million or so distinct CDR3 sequences in the sample, roughly 43% were seen once. Input material: blood. These receptors originate from a human donor in good health.

Only one count was recorded for this clonotype. For the CDR3, the DNA is TGTGCCAGCAGCTCCGTCCGTGGCGGGAATGAAAAACTGTTTTTT. Its protein is CASSSVRGGNEKLFF. The rearrangement links TRBV7-9 to TRBJ1-4, with no clear D. Germline CDR1 is SEHNR and CDR2 is FQNEAQ (reference sequence). The CDR3 length is 15 residues. With 4 bases removed from V and 5 bases from J, the gap between germline ends came to 14 bases. Based on the CDR3 plus reference TRBV7-9 and TRBJ1-4, the full variable domain is DTGVSQNPRHKITKRGQNVTFRCDPISEHNRLYWYRQTLGQGPEFLTYFQNEAQLEKSRLLSDRFSAERPKGSFSTLEIQRTEQGDSAMYLCASSSVRGGNEKLFFGSGTQLSVL.

The gene calls are TRBV7-3 and TRBJ1-3; no firm D call. CDR3 length: 14 amino acids. Germline CDR1 is SGHTA and CDR2 is FQGTGA. V lost 5 bases to trimming and J lost 0 bases, with 8 bases between them. The CDR3 sequence: CASSPVLSGNTIYF. Here the CDR3 DNA reads TGTGCCAGCAGCCCCGTACTCTCTGGAAACACCATATATTTT.

This chain uses TRBV7-2 with TRBJ2-4; TRBD2 matches at 8 bases. The germline CDR1 and CDR2 sequences are SGHTA and FQGNSA. J gave up 0 bases and V 1 base, and 17 bases lay outside the gene matches. The CDR3 has 21 amino acids. The CDR3 reads CASSLGLAGLAGRLAKNIQYF. CDR3 nucleotides: TGTGCCAGCAGCTTAGGGCTCGCTGGGCTAGCGGGTCGACTAGCCAAAAACATTCAGTACTTC.

Only one count was recorded for this clonotype. A much larger clone differs by one base, so this may be a read error. The V gene is TRBV5-8, the J gene TRBJ2-7, with TRBD1 matching 7 bases. This CDR3 contains 15 residues. After removal of 3 bases from V and 0 bases from J, the junction contained 6 bases not matched to a gene. Germline V gene data show CDR1 as SGHTS and CDR2 as YDEGEE. CDR3 in amino acids: CASSWGTAISYEQYF. CDR3 in DNA: TGTGCCAGCAGCTGGGGGACAGCTATCTCCTACGAGCAGTACTTC.

This clonotype was counted between two and nine times. This chain joins TRBV9 and TRBJ2-3; D uncertain. This CDR3 is 16 amino acids long. V lost 4 bases and J 0 bases, leaving 15 bases between the germline ends. The germline CDR1 and CDR2 sequences are SGDLS and YYNGEE. CDR3 bases: TGTGCCAGCAGCAAGGATATTACCTTTAGCACAGATACGCAGTATTTT. Its protein is CASSKDITFSTDTQYF.

The sample holds one count of this clonotype. The genes are TRBV7-2 and TRBJ2-1; 10 bases agree with TRBD2. V lost 5 bases, J lost 10 bases, and 11 bases stayed unmatched. CDR3 length: 15 residues. The germline V gene has CDR1 SGHTA and CDR2 FQGNSA. CDR3 residues: CASSPRAGGKGEQFF. The CDR3 nucleotides read TGTGCCAGCAGCCCTCGAGCGGGGGGGAAAGGGGAGCAGTTCTTC.

This chain links TRBV24-1 with TRBJ2-5; tentatively, D is TRBD1 or TRBD2 (6 bases each). CDR1 is KGHDR, CDR2 SFDVKD, per germline. Trimming took off 0 bases at V and 7 bases at J, with 14 bases between the two ends. There are 15 residues in the CDR3. CDR3 residues: CATSDLLEGGGTQYF. In DNA, the CDR3 is TGTGCCACCAGTGATTTGCTCGAGGGGGGAGGGACCCAGTACTTC.

This clonotype was seen many times. The chain links TRBV20-1 to TRBJ2-7; 9 nucleotides align to TRBD1. Germline CDR1 is DFQATT and CDR2 is SNEGSKA (reference sequence). CDR3 length: 16 residues. J was trimmed by 5 bases and V by 1 base; bases with no gene match: 12. CDR3 DNA sequence: TGCAGTGCTAGAGGACCCGGGACAGGGAAGGCCGACGAGCAGTACTTC. Encoded protein: CSARGPGTGKADEQYF.

CDR3 DNA sequence: TGTGCCAGCGCCGGACAGGGGACCGGTTCACCCCTCCACTTT. It specifies CASAGQGTGSPLHF. This chain connects TRBV7-6 to TRBJ1-6, with 9 bases lining up with TRBD1. This CDR3 region has 14 residues. V shed 8 bases, J shed 9 bases, and the junction held 8 bases outside the gene matches. CDR1 and CDR2 (germline): SGHVS, FNYEAQ. Looking up the rest from reference TRBV7-6 and TRBJ1-6 gives the full variable domain: GAGVSQSPRYKVTKRGQDVALRCDPISGHVSLYWYRQALGQGPEFLTYFNYEAQQDKSGLPNDRFSAERPEGSISTLTIQRTEQRDSAMYRCASAGQGTGSPLHFGNGTRLTVT.